The 8 T cell receptor beta chains in this list originate from one sample, sequenced in a study of T cell changes during pregnancy in multiple sclerosis. Only in-frame clones appear in the TCRdb table, and some are missing; sequencing was by immunoSEQ multiplex PCR. The top ten clones hold 6% to 9.5% of a sample with some 22,000 clones, about 83% of them seen once. The specimen comprised CD8+ T cells from peripheral blood mononuclear cells, sampled before pregnancy. The receptors originated from a female donor with multiple sclerosis, enrolled in a pregnancy study.

The chain joins TRBV19 to TRBJ1-4; TRBD1 is a possible D gene (5 bases). Trimming took off 7 bases at V and 10 bases at J, with 19 bases between the two ends. In germline, CDR1 is LNHDA, CDR2 SQIVND (reference sequence). The CDR3 covers 14 residues. CDR3 amino acids: CASIPGPRRGKLFF. The CDR3 DNA follows: TGTGCCAGTATTCCCGGGCCACGGAGGGGAAAACTGTTTTTT.

The J gene is TRBJ1-1, the V gene TRBV5-4; TRBD1 matches 10 bases. Germline V gene lookup returns CDR1 SGHNT and CDR2 YYREEE (reference sequence). The V segment lost 5 bases and the J segment 3 bases; nucleotides outside the gene matches: 7. The CDR3 runs 15 residues. The CDR3: CASSPTGGLDTEAFF. CDR3 sequence (DNA): TGTGCCAGCAGTCCGACAGGGGGCCTGGACACTGAAGCTTTCTTT.

The V gene is TRBV27, the J gene TRBJ2-7; D call uncertain. V lost 5 bases, J lost 4 bases, and 9 bases lay in between. The CDR3 is 12 amino acids. Germline V gives CDR1 MNHEY, CDR2 SMNVEV (reference sequence). In DNA, the CDR3 is TGTGCCAGCAGTCTAGATTCTTACGAGCAGTACTTC. This encodes CASSLDSYEQYF.

In its sample, this clone ranks as medium-sized (0.01 to 0.1%). The chain recombines TRBV28 with TRBJ2-1, with 8 nucleotides matching TRBD1. This CDR3 has 15 amino acids. Germline-derived CDR1 and CDR2 are MDHEN and SYDVKM. V shed 5 bases, J shed 6 bases, and the junction held 9 bases outside the gene matches. The CDR3, as DNA: TGTGCCAGCAGTGCCGTCGGACAGGGTGGCAATGAGCAGTTCTTC. Amino acid sequence: CASSAVGQGGNEQFF.

This chain links TRBV6-5 with TRBJ2-5, with D tentatively TRBD2 (5 bases). Trimming stripped 2 bases from V and 4 bases from J, with 11 bases between. The germline gives CDR1 MNHEY, CDR2 SVGAGI. This CDR3 is built from 14 residues. For the CDR3, the DNA is TGTGCCAGCAGTTACGCTGGGAGAGTAGAGACCCAGTACTTC. Translated: CASSYAGRVETQYF.

This chain connects TRBV10-1 to TRBJ2-1; tentatively, D is TRBD2 (5 bases). Trimming removed 6 bases at V and 0 bases at J, with 12 bases between. The CDR3 runs 15 residues. In germline, CDR1 is WNHNN, CDR2 SYGVQD (reference sequence). The CDR3 coding sequence is TGCGCCAGCAGCACCGGGGTCAGCTCCTACAATGAGCAGTTCTTC. Encoded protein: CASSTGVSSYNEQFF.

The V call is TRBV28, the J call TRBJ2-7, with 10 bases lining up with TRBD1. This CDR3 has 15 amino acids. From germline, CDR1 is MDHEN and CDR2 SYDVKM. The V segment lost 7 bases and the J segment 5 bases; nucleotides outside the gene matches: 11. The CDR3 protein is CASTDWDRGFDEQYF. The DNA of the CDR3 is TGTGCCAGCACGGATTGGGACAGGGGTTTTGACGAGCAGTACTTC.

This clone was detected once. The chain carries TRBV2 and TRBJ2-7, with D possibly being TRBD2 (6 bases). V was shortened by 3 bases and J by 0 bases, with 9 bases between the two germline ends. From germline, CDR1 is SNHLY and CDR2 FYNNEI. The CDR3 totals 14 residues. CDR3 in amino acids: CASSDLAVSYEQYF. The CDR3 coding sequence is TGTGCCAGCAGTGATTTAGCGGTCTCCTACGAGCAGTACTTC.